This T cell receptor beta chain was retrieved from a study of blood T cell repertoires in COVID-19. The wider study: COVID-19 samples collected from the United States, Italy and Spain covered acute and convalescent phases. PBMCs, B-cell-depleted T cells, or T cells provided the cDNA or gDNA that made up the material.

CDR1 MGHRA and CDR2 YSYEKL come from the germline V gene. V lost 0 bases and J 8 bases, leaving 7 bases between the germline ends. This CDR3 has 13 amino acids. This clone was picked up a small number of times. Authors' analysis steps: Nucleated cell counts were estimated from reference gene primer amplification. Produced via immunoSEQ multiplex PCR; TCRdb's table is partial and in-frame only. D and trimming come from the DNA, and the V and J calls and clone size come from that table. The table shows around 100,000 clones, with roughly 84% occurring only once. The chain employs TRBV4-1 and TRBJ1-4; D is undetermined. This TCR derives from a man in his forties with acute or convalescent COVID-19. The sample consisted of peripheral blood. The CDR3 DNA follows: TGCGCCAGCAGCCAAGATCGGCGGGAAAAACTGTTTTTT. Translating gives CASSQDRREKLFF.